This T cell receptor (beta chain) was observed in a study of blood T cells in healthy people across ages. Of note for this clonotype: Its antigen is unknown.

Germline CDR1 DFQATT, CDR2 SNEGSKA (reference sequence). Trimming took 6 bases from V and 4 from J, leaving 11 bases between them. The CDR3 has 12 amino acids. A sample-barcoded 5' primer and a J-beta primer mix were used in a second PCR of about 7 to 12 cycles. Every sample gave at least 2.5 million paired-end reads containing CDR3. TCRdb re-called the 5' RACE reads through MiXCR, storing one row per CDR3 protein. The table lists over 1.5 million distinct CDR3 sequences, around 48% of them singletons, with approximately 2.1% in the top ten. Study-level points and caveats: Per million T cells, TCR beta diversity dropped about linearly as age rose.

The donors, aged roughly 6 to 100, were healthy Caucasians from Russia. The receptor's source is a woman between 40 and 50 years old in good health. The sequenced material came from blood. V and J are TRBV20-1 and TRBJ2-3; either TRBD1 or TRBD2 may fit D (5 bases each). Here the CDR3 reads CSALGDADTQYF. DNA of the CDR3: TGCAGTGCGCTGGGGGATGCAGATACGCAGTATTTT.